The 6 T cell receptor beta chains given below trace back to one sample, sequenced in a study of blood T cell repertoires in COVID-19. The protocol was immunoSEQ multiplex PCR, while the TCRdb copy is restricted to in-frame clones and leaves out a portion. The sample holds over 250,000 clones, around 91% seen once. Sequences were obtained from PBMCs or T cells enriched from blood (not recorded which). The receptors shown here come from a woman between 18 and 29 years old who had recovered from COVID-19.

The V call is TRBV7-3, the J call TRBJ2-3; 14 bases agree with TRBD2. V was clipped by 5 bases and J by 4 bases; unmatched bases: 5. This CDR3 is built from 16 residues. Per germline, CDR1 SGHTA and CDR2 FQGTGA. The CDR3 DNA follows: TGTGCCAGCAGCAACGGACTAGCGGGGGGATCAGATACGCAGTATTTT. The encoded protein is CASSNGLAGGSDTQYF. The variable domain in full, completed from reference TRBV7-3 and TRBJ2-3, reads GAGVSQTPSNKVTEKGKYVELRCDPISGHTALYWYRQSLGQGPEFLIYFQGTGAADDSGLPNDRFFAVRPEGSVSTLKIQRTERGDSAVYLCASSNGLAGGSDTQYFGPGTRLTVL.

The chain combines TRBV7-9 with TRBJ1-2; possible D gene TRBD1, 5 bases. This CDR3 has 17 amino acids. Trimming took off 3 bases at V and 4 bases at J, with 21 bases between the two ends. From germline, CDR1 is SEHNR and CDR2 FQNEAQ (reference sequence). CDR3: CASSFDSRRGMAYGYTF. The DNA of the CDR3 is TGTGCCAGCAGCTTCGACTCGAGGAGGGGAATGGCCTATGGCTACACCTTC.

The chain couples TRBV7-9 to TRBJ2-1, with D tentatively TRBD1 (6 bases). Trimming removed 2 bases from V and 7 bases from J, with 15 bases in between. CDR3 length: 15 amino acids. Germline values: CDR1 SEHNR, CDR2 FQNEAQ (reference sequence). For the CDR3, the DNA is TGTGCCAGCAGCTTATCTCAGGGGTTAGGGAATGAGCAGTTCTTC. Translation gives CASSLSQGLGNEQFF.

The chain joins TRBV30 to TRBJ1-1, with TRBD1 identical over 8 bases. This CDR3 is 14 amino acids long. V was clipped by 0 bases and J by 4 bases; unmatched bases: 4. Germline lookup yields CDR1 GTSNPN and CDR2 SVGIG (reference sequence). The chain's CDR3 is CAWSVRGRGTEAFF. DNA for the CDR3: TGTGCCTGGAGTGTCAGGGGGCGAGGCACTGAAGCTTTCTTT. Full variable domain (missing parts from reference TRBV30 and TRBJ1-1): SQTIHQWPATLVQPVGSPLSLECTVEGTSNPNLYWYRQAAGRGLQLLFYSVGIGQISSEVPQNLSASRPQDRQFILSSKKLLLSDSGFYLCAWSVRGRGTEAFFGQGTRLTVV.

The rearrangement joins TRBV7-9 to TRBJ2-2; 8 bases are a match to TRBD1. After removal of 6 bases from V and 1 base from J, the junction contained 1 base not matched to a gene. The germline V gene has CDR1 SEHNR and CDR2 FQNEAQ (reference sequence). CDR3 length: 14 residues. The CDR3 sequence: CASRGTGNTGELFF. The CDR3 DNA reads as TGTGCCAGCAGAGGGACAGGGAACACCGGGGAGCTGTTTTTT.

The chain is built from TRBV7-8 and TRBJ2-1, with TRBD2 identical over 8 bases. The CDR3 has 16 amino acids. In germline, CDR1 is SGHVS, CDR2 FQNEAQ. V trimming: 2 bases; J trimming: 8 bases; junction bases outside the gene matches: 11. The CDR3 region has the DNA TGTGCCAGCAGCTTACTGATCGGCGGGGGGAGATATGAGCAGTTCTTC. Translated, it gives CASSLLIGGGRYEQFF.